Listed below are T cell receptor beta chains from one sample, sequenced in a study of human T cells and chemical hapten exposure. TCRdb fed the RACE reads into MiXCR, producing one record per CDR3 protein. Here the sample spans 200,000 to 300,000 distinct CDR3 sequences, about 9% being singletons. The material was whole blood, obtained in connection with sensitization to the hapten diphenylcyclopropenone (DPC). All receptors derive from a woman in her thirties or forties with alopecia areata. Some clones in this sample may be carry-over from other donors' samples. Both conserved end residues are part of each CDR3. The D gene is left open where the match is weak. Clone size is not always given. Where it is, it says once, few, many or a class for expanded clones.

abundance	v_gene	j_gene	d_gene	CDR3nt	CDR3aa
many	TRBV6-1	TRBJ2-5	-	TGTGCCAGCAGTGAAGAGACCCAGTACTTC	CASSEETQYF
-	TRBV11-3	TRBJ2-2	TRBD2	TGTGCCAGCAGCGCAACAGCGGGAGCGAACACCGGGGAGCTGTTTTTT	CASSATAGANTGELFF
few	TRBV10-1	TRBJ1-5	TRBD1	TGCGCCAGCAGTGAGTCCGACAATGTAAGACAGGGCCTTTGCTATAGCAATCAGCCCCAGCATTTT	CASSESDNVRQGLCYSNQPQHF
-	TRBV20-1	TRBJ2-7	TRBD1	TGCAGTGCTCCCCCCCCGGGACAGGGCCCCTACGAGCAGTACTTC	CSAPPPGQGPYEQYF
-	TRBV12-3/TRBV12-4	TRBJ2-5	TRBD1	TGTGCCAGCAGTCTCGGGCCCAGGGGGCAAGAGACCCAGTACTTC	CASSLGPRGQETQYF
few	TRBV5-1	TRBJ2-5	TRBD2	TGCGCCAGCAGCTTTAGCGGGAGAGACCAAGAGACCCAGTACTTC	CASSFSGRDQETQYF
few	TRBV11-2	TRBJ2-3	TRBD2	TGTGCCAGCAGCTTATGGGGGAGGGCGAGCACAGATACGCAGTATTTT	CASSLWGRASTDTQYF
many	TRBV7-9	TRBJ1-2	-	TGTGCCAGCAGCTTAGAATCAAGGGGTAACTATGGCTACACCTTC	CASSLESRGNYGYTF
many	TRBV6-2/TRBV6-3	TRBJ2-3	-	TGTGCCAGCAGTCCCGTAGGAGGTTTTGATACGCAGTATTTT	CASSPVGGFDTQYF
-	TRBV10-3	TRBJ2-1	TRBD2	TGTGCCACCATGAACCCGGGACTAGTATATGAGCAGTTCTTC	CATMNPGLVYEQFF
many	TRBV4-2	TRBJ1-1	-	TGTGCCAGCAGCCAAGTCTCTGGGGGCGAGGGCACTGAAGCTTTCTTT	CASSQVSGGEGTEAFF
-	TRBV4-2	TRBJ1-5	-	TGTGCCAGCAGCCAAGAAGGGGAAGGAAGCAATCAGCCCCAGCATTTT	CASSQEGEGSNQPQHF
few	TRBV7-9	TRBJ2-7	-	TGTGCCAGCAGCCCGACCGTCTACGAGCAGTACTTC	CASSPTVYEQYF
few	TRBV5-1	TRBJ1-6	TRBD1	TGCGCCAGCAGCTTGGAGGGGGCCGGGAATTCACCCCTCCACTTT	CASSLEGAGNSPLHF
-	TRBV7-9	TRBJ2-6	-	TGTGCCAGCAGCCATAAACTCGGAGACCTTAGCTCTGGGGCCAACGTCCTGACTTTC	CASSHKLGDLSSGANVLTF
-	TRBV18	TRBJ2-3	TRBD1	TGTGCCAGCTCAAGGACAGGTACTCTCTCGGATACGCAGTATTTT	CASSRTGTLSDTQYF
many	TRBV7-6	TRBJ2-7	TRBD2	TGTGCCAGCAGCACCCCGGGACTAGAGCACGAGCAGTACTTC	CASSTPGLEHEQYF
-	TRBV20-1	TRBJ1-6	TRBD1	TGCAGTGCTACAAGGGGACAGGCGAATTCACCCCTCCACTTT	CSATRGQANSPLHF
-	TRBV7-9	TRBJ1-1	-	TGTGCCAGCAGCATCGGACAAAGAGCTTTCTTT	CASSIGQRAFF
many	TRBV7-2	TRBJ2-7	-	TGTGCCAGCAGCCCTGGAAGGTCCTACGAGCAGTACTTC	CASSPGRSYEQYF
many	TRBV9	TRBJ2-3	TRBD2	TGTGCCAGCAGCGCCCAAGTGGGACTAGCAGGGGGCACAGATACGCAGTATTTT	CASSAQVGLAGGTDTQYF
few	TRBV28	TRBJ2-7	TRBD2	TGTGCCAGCAGTTCCGCCGGTAGCGGGAGGTACTCCTACGAGCAGTACTTC	CASSSAGSGRYSYEQYF
-	TRBV5-1	TRBJ1-1	-	TGCGCCAGCAGCTTGTCAGGACAGATTAACACTGAAGCTTTCTTT	CASSLSGQINTEAFF
-	TRBV20-1	TRBJ2-7	-	TGCAGTGCTAGGGGACTCGACAGGTTTTACGAGCAGTACTTC	CSARGLDRFYEQYF
few	TRBV10-3	TRBJ2-7	TRBD1	TGTGCCATCACAGGGGGATACGAGCAGTACTTC	CAITGGYEQYF
-	TRBV6-6	TRBJ1-3	-	TGTGCCAGCAGTAATAAACAGGGTTCAGGAAACACCATATATTTT	CASSNKQGSGNTIYF
-	TRBV3-1	TRBJ1-5	-	TGTGCCAGCAGCCAAGAGATCCTCGACCCGGGCAATCAGCCCCAGCATTTT	CASSQEILDPGNQPQHF
-	TRBV7-3	TRBJ2-3	-	TGTGCCAGCAGCTCCGGGACTTCTGGGTTTGGCCTTACAGATACGCAGTATTTT	CASSSGTSGFGLTDTQYF
few	TRBV5-4	TRBJ2-1	TRBD2	TGTGCCAGCAGCTTGTTGGCTAGCGGGGGCAATGAGCAGTTCTTC	CASSLLASGGNEQFF
-	TRBV24-1	TRBJ2-1	-	TGTGCCACCGGGGACGGAGCCGTGAATGAGCAGTTCTTC	CATGDGAVNEQFF
few	TRBV29-1	TRBJ1-2	TRBD1	TGCAGCGGCTGGACAGGGAACTATGGCTACACCTTC	CSGWTGNYGYTF
many	TRBV15	TRBJ1-4	-	TGTGCCACCAGCAGAGGGACAGCAACTAATGAAAAACTGTTTTTT	CATSRGTATNEKLFF
-	TRBV21-1	TRBJ1-5	-	TGTGCCAGCAGCAATGAACAGGGGAATCAGCCCCAGCATTTT	CASSNEQGNQPQHF
-	TRBV7-9	TRBJ1-6	-	TGTGCCAGCAGCCTAGGACCAGGGGCGTCCTATAATTCACCCCTCCACTTT	CASSLGPGASYNSPLHF
-	TRBV28	TRBJ2-7	TRBD1	TGTGCCAGCAGTAACCACCCCGGGACAGGCTCCTACGAGCAGTACTTC	CASSNHPGTGSYEQYF
few	TRBV12-3/TRBV12-4	TRBJ1-1	-	TGTGCCAGCAGTTTCGAGGTCATGAACACTGAAGCTTTCTTT	CASSFEVMNTEAFF
-	TRBV7-2	TRBJ1-1	TRBD1	TGTGCCAGCAGCTCGGGACAGAGCACTGAAGCTTTCTTT	CASSSGQSTEAFF
many	TRBV7-9	TRBJ1-5	-	TGTGCCAGCAGCTTGGGAGACTATAGCAATCAGCCCCAGCATTTT	CASSLGDYSNQPQHF
few	TRBV9	TRBJ1-3	-	TGTGCCAGCAGCGTAGGTTCCGCGAACACCATATATTTT	CASSVGSANTIYF
-	TRBV27	TRBJ2-3	TRBD2	TGTGCCAGCAGTCCCCGACTAGCGGGAGCAGATACGCAGTATTTT	CASSPRLAGADTQYF
few	TRBV14	TRBJ2-3	-	TGTGCCAGCCGCTACAGGGCCAGCACAGATACGCAGTATTTT	CASRYRASTDTQYF
few	TRBV6-6	TRBJ2-7	TRBD2	TGTGCCAGCAGTCTCACGGGACTAGCGGTCTCCTACGAGCAGTACTTC	CASSLTGLAVSYEQYF
few	TRBV28	TRBJ2-3	TRBD2	TGTGCCAGCAGTTTTCCGACTAGCGGGCGTACGGGAACAGATACGCAGTATTTT	CASSFPTSGRTGTDTQYF
-	TRBV6-5	TRBJ2-1	-	TGTGCCAGCAGTTACAGCCTAGGGAGCCTCAACAATGAGCAGTTCTTC	CASSYSLGSLNNEQFF
-	TRBV7-3	TRBJ2-5	-	TGTGCCAGCAGCTTAGGTCGGGGACGGGAAGAGACCCAGTACTTC	CASSLGRGREETQYF
few	TRBV7-2	TRBJ1-5	-	TGTGCCAGCAGCTCATTCTTGGGGCACCAGCATTTT	CASSSFLGHQHF
-	TRBV7-2	TRBJ1-1	-	TGTGCCCCTAGGAGGGGGGCGCCGAACACTGAAGCTTTCTTT	CAPRRGAPNTEAFF
many	TRBV6-5	TRBJ2-1	TRBD2	TGTGCCAGCAGTTACTCGACTAGCGCCGAGCAGTTCTTC	CASSYSTSAEQFF
-	TRBV28	TRBJ2-1	-	TGTGCCAGCAGATCCGGGACTGCGAGCTCCTACAATGAGCAGTTCTTC	CASRSGTASSYNEQFF